Listed below are T cell receptor beta chains from one sample, sequenced in a study of blood T cell repertoires in COVID-19. The protocol was immunoSEQ multiplex PCR, while the TCRdb copy is restricted to in-frame clones and leaves out a portion. The table lists approximately 300,000 clones, 90% of them singletons. The sequenced sample was peripheral blood. The receptors shown here come from a woman aged 40 to 50 with COVID-19, enrolled during active disease. The CDR3 runs from the conserved cysteine through the conserved F or W. The D gene is left open where the match is weak. Some rows mark clone size as missing; the rest say once, few, many or name a class of expanded clone.

d_call j_call clone_size cdr3_length v_call cdr3_nt cdr3_aa
TRBD2 TRBJ2-1 - 11 TRBV12-3/TRBV12-4 TGTGCCAGCAGGCGGGGGGGGGAGCAGTTCTTC CASRRGGEQFF
TRBD2 TRBJ2-5 - 15 TRBV27 TGTGCCAGCACCATAGCGGGGGGGCTTCAAGAGACCCAGTACTTC CASTIAGGLQETQYF
- TRBJ2-1 - 14 TRBV10-1 TGCGCCAGCAGTACAGGGAAGTTATACAATGAGCAGTTCTTC CASSTGKLYNEQFF
TRBD1 TRBJ1-2 - 15 TRBV3-1/TRBV3-2 TGTGCCAGCAGCCAGGGACAGGGGTTTGCCTATGGCTACACCTTC CASSQGQGFAYGYTF
- TRBJ1-1 - 17 TRBV20-1 TGCAGTGCTAGTCTAGAGTTGGGGGGAACAATGAACACTGAAGCTTTCTTT CSASLELGGTMNTEAFF
TRBD1 TRBJ2-5 - 15 TRBV2 TGTGCCAGCACTGGCTACCGGGACAGGCCAGAGACCCAGTACTTC CASTGYRDRPETQYF
TRBD1 TRBJ1-1 few 14 TRBV6-2/TRBV6-3 TGTGCCAGCAGTGCCGGGACAGAGAACACTGAAGCTTTCTTT CASSAGTENTEAFF
TRBD2 TRBJ2-3 - 14 TRBV28 TGTGCCAGTTTGGATCTAGCGGGAGCTAGGGCGCAGTATTTT CASLDLAGARAQYF
- TRBJ1-3 - 14 TRBV29-1 TGCAGCGTCTTGGTAACTAGCTCTGGAAACACCATATATTTT CSVLVTSSGNTIYF
- TRBJ2-7 - 14 TRBV7-3 TGTGCCAGCAGCTCCGGCCGGCACAGGGAAGAGCAGTACTTC CASSSGRHREEQYF
- TRBJ2-7 - 14 TRBV5-1 TGCGCCAGCAGCTTGGTTATGTCCTCCTACGAGCAGTACTTC CASSLVMSSYEQYF
TRBD1 TRBJ1-5 - 15 TRBV7-2 TGTGCCAGCAGCGACAGGGCCTATAGCAATCAGCCCCAGCATTTT CASSDRAYSNQPQHF
- TRBJ1-5 - 14 TRBV5-4 TGTGCCAGCAGCTCAGGACCGGGGGATCAGCCCCAGCATTTT CASSSGPGDQPQHF
TRBD2 TRBJ2-3 once 13 TRBV6-5 TGTGCCAGCGTCCCGGGAGGAACAGATACGCAGTATTTT CASVPGGTDTQYF
- TRBJ1-1 - 14 TRBV11-2 TGTGCCAGCAGCTTATCTGGCTTTAACACTGAAGCTTTCTTT CASSLSGFNTEAFF
- TRBJ2-3 - 14 TRBV7-9 TGTGCCAGCAGCTTTGCTCAGGCCCCGGATACGCAGTATTTT CASSFAQAPDTQYF